These 7 T cell receptor beta chains were sequenced from one sample in a study of T cells after yellow fever vaccination. TCRdb re-called the 5' RACE reads with MiXCR, one entry per CDR3 protein. Of approximately 300,000 distinct CDR3 sequences in the sample, 6.8% were seen once. The starting material was PBMCs, obtained around 45 days after the first yellow fever vaccination. Receptors originate from a man younger than 35 who received the YFV17D yellow fever vaccine.

The sample holds a few counts of this clonotype. The rearrangement links TRBV7-9 to TRBJ2-7; D ambiguous. Germline CDR1 and CDR2: SEHNR and FQNEAQ (reference sequence). The CDR3 is made up of 11 amino acids. Trimming stripped 5 bases from V and 5 bases from J, with 7 bases between. The CDR3 DNA reads TGTGCCAGCAGCAACCTAGACGAGCAGTACTTC. It yields the protein CASSNLDEQYF.

This clonotype has a handful of counts. The chain recombines TRBV20-1 with TRBJ2-5; D is unclear. Trimming took 2 bases from V and 5 from J, leaving 12 bases between them. Germline V lookup: CDR1 DFQATT, CDR2 SNEGSKA (reference sequence). The CDR3 contains 13 residues. The DNA of the CDR3 is TGCAGTGCTAGATTCCTAAAGGGCGAGACCCAGTACTTC. As protein: CSARFLKGETQYF.

This clonotype was seen many times. The chain recombines TRBV10-2 with TRBJ1-3; 8 bases align to TRBD1. With V trimmed by 7 bases and J by 0 bases, 2 bases remained unmatched. In germline, CDR1 is WSHSY, CDR2 SAAADI. CDR3 length: 14 amino acids. Written as DNA, the CDR3 is TGCGCCAGCACACAGGGGGACTCTGGAAACACCATATATTTT. This sequence encodes CASTQGDSGNTIYF.

About this clonotype itself: This may come from a read error, since a much larger clone is one base off. The chain joins TRBV7-2 to TRBJ1-2; D is possibly TRBD1 (6 bases). Germline CDR1 and CDR2: SGHTA and FQGNSA. The length of the CDR3 is 14 residues. V was shortened by 6 bases and J by 2 bases, with 13 bases between the two germline ends. The CDR3 bases are TGTGCCAGCAGTACCCAGGGACAAAACTATGGCTACACCTTC. This codes for CASSTQGQNYGYTF.

The chain is built from TRBV11-1 and TRBJ2-3; TRBD2 agrees at 9 bases. J gave up 5 bases and V 3 bases, and 3 bases lay outside the gene matches. Germline lookup yields CDR1 SGHAT and CDR2 FQDESV (reference sequence). This CDR3 region has 14 residues. This chain's CDR3 is CASSFQTSGDTQYF. CDR3 coding DNA: TGTGCCAGCAGCTTCCAGACTAGCGGAGATACGCAGTATTTT.

The J gene is TRBJ2-7, the V gene TRBV28, with D unclear. This CDR3 is 13 amino acids long. Per germline, CDR1 MDHEN and CDR2 SYDVKM. Deletions cut 7 bases from V and 5 bases from J, with 15 bases between. The CDR3 reads CASMPLGSHEQYV. CDR3 bases: TGTGCCAGCATGCCTCTGGGATCCCACGAGCAGTACGTC.

This clonotype turned up a few times. The rearrangement links TRBV7-2 to TRBJ2-7; D might be TRBD2 (5 bases). CDR1 is SGHTA, CDR2 FQGNSA, per germline. Deletions cut 3 bases from V and 7 bases from J, with 10 bases between. The CDR3 covers 12 residues. CDR3 nucleotides: TGTGCCAGCAGCTTCCTACAGCGGGAGCAGTACTTC. Translating it yields CASSFLQREQYF.